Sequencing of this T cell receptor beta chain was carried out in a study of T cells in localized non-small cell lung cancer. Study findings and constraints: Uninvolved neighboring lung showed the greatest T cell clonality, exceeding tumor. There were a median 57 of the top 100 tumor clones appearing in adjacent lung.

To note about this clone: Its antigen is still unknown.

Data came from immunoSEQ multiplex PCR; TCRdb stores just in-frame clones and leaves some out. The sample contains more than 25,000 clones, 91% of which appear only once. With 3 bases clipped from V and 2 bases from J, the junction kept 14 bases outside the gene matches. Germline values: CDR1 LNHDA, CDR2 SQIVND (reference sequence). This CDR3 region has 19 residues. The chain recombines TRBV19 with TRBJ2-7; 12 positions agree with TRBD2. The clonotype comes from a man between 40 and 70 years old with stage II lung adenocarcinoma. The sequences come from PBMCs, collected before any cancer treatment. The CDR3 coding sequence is TGTGCCAGTAGTATTTTCCCCCAACTAGCGGGAGGAACCCCCTACGAGCAGTACTTC. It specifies CASSIFPQLAGGTPYEQYF.